Listed below are T cell receptor beta chains from one sample, sequenced in a study of T-cell memory formation after mild COVID-19. MiXCR, applied by TCRdb to the 5' RACE reads, yields one record per CDR3 protein. The repertoire holds 470,000 or so distinct CDR3 sequences, with 20% as singletons. Sequencing was carried out using PBMCs or a T cell subset sorted from them (not recorded which). Receptors were obtained from an adult woman who had mild COVID-19 (a few samples of this study predate the infection). Cell type and time point are not known. The CDR3 runs from the conserved cysteine through the conserved F or W. A D gene is named only where the DNA matches it firmly. Clone size, where shown, is once, few, many, or a class for clones that have expanded.

j_call | clone_size | v_call | d_call | cdr3_nt | cdr3_aa
TRBJ1-2 | few | TRBV7-9 | - | TGTGCCAGCAGCTTCAATAGGAAGGATGGCTACACCTTC | CASSFNRKDGYTF
TRBJ1-1 | - | TRBV20-1 | - | TGCAGTGCTCTCGGGGGGACTGAAGCTTTCTTT | CSALGGTEAFF
TRBJ2-1 | many | TRBV20-1 | TRBD2 | TGCAGTGCCAGGACTAGCGGCTACAATGAGCAGTTCTTC | CSARTSGYNEQFF
TRBJ2-3 | - | TRBV7-8 | - | TGTGCCAGCAGCTTAGACAGGCAGAGCACAGATACGCAGTATTTT | CASSLDRQSTDTQYF
TRBJ1-5 | - | TRBV20-1 | - | TGCAGTGCTAGTTCGCCAGGGGTAAGGGGCAATCAGCCCCAGCATTTT | CSASSPGVRGNQPQHF
TRBJ2-7 | many | TRBV6-5 | TRBD2 | TGTGCCAGCAGGGAGACTAGCGGGAGTTCTCCCCAGTACTTC | CASRETSGSSPQYF
TRBJ2-1 | many | TRBV6-6 | TRBD1 | TGTGCCAGCAGCAGACCGGGACAGAAAGGCGATGAGCAGTTCTTC | CASSRPGQKGDEQFF
TRBJ2-7 | few | TRBV3-1 | TRBD2 | TGTGCCAGCAGATCCGTAAGCGGGGGGGCCGGCTACGAGCAGTACTTC | CASRSVSGGAGYEQYF
TRBJ2-2 | many | TRBV12-3/TRBV12-4 | TRBD1 | TGTGCCAGCAGGGCCGGGACAGGGAACACCGGGGAGCTGTTTTTT | CASRAGTGNTGELFF
TRBJ2-2 | - | TRBV7-6 | - | TGTGCCAGCAGCTTAGGCGCCGGGACTTCGATCGGGGAGCTGTTTTTT | CASSLGAGTSIGELFF
TRBJ2-1 | - | TRBV9 | - | TGTGCCAGCAGCGAATGGAATGAGCAGTTCTTC | CASSEWNEQFF
TRBJ2-3 | - | TRBV20-1 | - | TGCAGTGCTAGGGGACTTGCTCCAGATACGCAGTATTTT | CSARGLAPDTQYF
TRBJ2-4 | - | TRBV30 | - | TGTGCCTGGAGTTCTGGATCAGGCACCAAAAACATTCAGTACTTC | CAWSSGSGTKNIQYF
TRBJ2-2 | many | TRBV5-1 | - | TGTGCCAGCAGTTCCAGGGTCGGGGATACCGGGGAGCTGTTTTTT | CASSSRVGDTGELFF
TRBJ2-2 | - | TRBV2 | - | TGTGCCAGCAGCGGGACTGCTCGAAGGACCGGGGAGCTGTTTTTT | CASSGTARRTGELFF
TRBJ2-3 | - | TRBV7-2 | TRBD2 | TGTGCCAGCAGCTCCCCCGGGACTAGCGGCACAGATACGCAGTATTTT | CASSSPGTSGTDTQYF
TRBJ2-1 | few | TRBV7-8 | TRBD2 | TGTGCCAGCAGCTTTAGCGGGAGTTACTACAATGAGCAGTTCTTC | CASSFSGSYYNEQFF
TRBJ2-5 | - | TRBV5-1 | TRBD2 | TGCGCCAGCAGCCCTTCTAGCGGGGGGCCCCAAGAGACCCAGTACTTC | CASSPSSGGPQETQYF